The sequence of this TCR beta chain was determined in a study of patients and donors after allogeneic stem cell transplantation. TCRdb itself ran the RT-PCR reads through MiXCR, one entry per CDR3 protein. The table lists 20,000 or so distinct CDR3 sequences, around 28% of them singletons. This clonotype occurred a few times. Trimming removed 0 bases from V and 7 bases from J, with 11 bases in between. The germline V gene encodes CDR1 SGHRS and CDR2 YFSETQ. CDR3 length: 14 residues. The sequence derives from a human donor who was either an allogeneic HSCT recipient or a stem cell or donor lymphocyte infusion donor (not recorded which). It is not recorded whose cells these are; they may come from a transplant donor. The chain combines TRBV5-1 with TRBJ2-1, with D possibly matching TRBD1 (6 bases). The sample taken for sequencing was blood, either unsorted or a sorted T cell fraction (not recorded which). DNA for the CDR3: TGCGCCAGCAGCTTGGGGAGGACAGTGAATGAGCAGTTCTTC. Translating gives CASSLGRTVNEQFF.